These 20 T cell receptor beta chains share one sample of origin, sequenced in a study of Graves' ophthalmopathy and Graves' hyperthyroidism. RNA served as the template for amplifying TCR beta CDR3 regions. After a first-round RT-PCR with HTBI primers, a second-round multiplex PCR was run. Each CDR3 protein gets one entry after TCRdb re-called the multiplex PCR reads with MiXCR. The repertoire has approximately 700,000 distinct CDR3 sequences, roughly two fifths of them found once; the top ten carry 3.3%. The material sequenced was peripheral blood. All receptors derive from an adult man with Graves' ophthalmopathy.

This chain uses TRBV29-1 with TRBJ2-5; 9 nucleotides agree with TRBD1. V shed 6 bases, J shed 10 bases, and the junction held 6 bases outside the gene matches. The CDR3 totals 11 residues. Germline V gene sequence: CDR1 SQVTM, CDR2 ANQGSEA. The CDR3 region has the DNA TGCAGCGTGCGACAGGGGGTGATCCAGTACTTC. Encoded protein: CSVRQGVIQYF.

This clonotype was counted between two and nine times. This chain connects TRBV7-3 to TRBJ1-2; D unresolved. The CDR3 runs to 14 residues. Trimming left V 5 bases short and J 4 bases short, with 14 bases between. Germline V gives CDR1 SGHTA, CDR2 FQGTGA. The CDR3 DNA follows: TGTGCCAGCAGCCCAAGACCAACCTCCTATGGCTACACCTTC. It translates to CASSPRPTSYGYTF.

This clonotype occurred many times. The chain employs TRBV25-1 and TRBJ1-6; D call uncertain. V lost 0 bases and J 8 bases, leaving 11 bases between the germline ends. CDR1 MGHDK and CDR2 SYGVNS come from the germline V gene. The CDR3 runs to 15 residues. The CDR3 protein is CASSEYGAWDSPLHF. CDR3 nucleotide sequence: TGTGCCAGCAGTGAATATGGTGCTTGGGATTCACCCCTCCACTTT.

This clonotype came up many times. The gene calls are TRBV9 and TRBJ2-5; D is ambiguous. V lost 2 bases, J lost 7 bases, and 15 bases lay in between. This CDR3 is 14 amino acids long. Germline assignment: CDR1 SGDLS and CDR2 YYNGEE. CDR3 in DNA: TGTGCCAGCAGCGTGACCACTGGGATTGGGACCCAGTACTTC. Translating it yields CASSVTTGIGTQYF.

This clonotype was detected many times. V and J are TRBV2 and TRBJ1-1; D gene unclear. CDR1 and CDR2 (germline): SNHLY, FYNNEI. The CDR3 totals 15 residues. V was shortened by 2 bases and J by 0 bases, with 10 bases between the two germline ends. CDR3 sequence reads: CASSEIGRMNTEAFF. The CDR3 DNA sequence: TGTGCCAGCAGTGAAATTGGCAGAATGAACACTGAAGCTTTCTTT.

V usage is TRBV12-3 or TRBV12-4 and J usage is TRBJ2-5; the D call may be TRBD1 or TRBD2 (5 bases each). CDR3 size: 13 residues. The V end lost 6 bases, the J end lost 9 bases, and 17 bases lay between the germline ends. The DNA of the CDR3 is TGTGCCAGCAGGGGGGACGGGAATCAGCCCCAGTACTTC. This translates into CASRGDGNQPQYF.

Points on this clonotype: The conserved phenylalanine or tryptophan is not found at the CDR3 terminus, so this likely reflects a read error. The CDR3 bases are TGTGCCAGCTCCGACGGGATGAACACTGAAGCTTTCTCT. Encoded protein: CASSDGMNTEAFS. The chain employs TRBV9 and TRBJ1-1; D remains ambiguous. The CDR3 runs to 13 residues. CDR1 SGDLS and CDR2 YYNGEE come from the germline V gene. The V and J ends lost 7 bases and 0 bases respectively, with 10 bases between them.

This chain joins TRBV20-1 and TRBJ2-7; D remains unclear. The V and J ends lost 1 base and 6 bases respectively, with 22 bases between them. The CDR3 sequence is 16 residues long. Germline V gene sequence: CDR1 DFQATT, CDR2 SNEGSKA (reference sequence). This CDR3 is CSARAQGRGVQREQYV. CDR3 bases: TGCAGTGCTAGAGCTCAAGGTCGAGGAGTACAGCGCGAGCAGTACGTC.

This clonotype was observed once. V is TRBV7-2 and J is TRBJ2-7, with D possibly being TRBD1 (7 bases). Trimming removed 9 bases at V and 2 bases at J, with 23 bases between. Germline V lookup: CDR1 SGHTA, CDR2 FQGNSA. The CDR3 spans 16 residues. CDR3 nucleotides: TGTGCCAGTAGTCCGCAGGGGGGTCTCCTGCCCTACGAGCAGTACTTC. It encodes CASSPQGGLLPYEQYF. Filled out from reference TRBV7-2 and TRBJ2-7, the complete variable domain reads GAGVSQSPSNKVTEKGKDVELRCDPISGHTALYWYRQSLGQGLEFLIYFQGNSAPDKSGLPSDRFSAERTGGSVSTLTIQRTQQEDSAVYLCASSPQGGLLPYEQYFGPGTRLTVT.

This clonotype was observed a handful of times. The rearrangement uses TRBV12-3 or TRBV12-4 and TRBJ2-2, with 14 nucleotides matching TRBD2. V lost 5 bases and J lost 6; bases outside the gene matches: 8. The CDR3 spans 17 residues. The CDR3 DNA follows: TGTGCCAGCAGTCCCAGACTAGCGGGAGGGAAGGCCGGGGAGCTGTTTTTT. Protein: CASSPRLAGGKAGELFF.

This clonotype has at least ten counts. The chain uses TRBV7-9 and TRBJ1-2; D may be TRBD1 (5 bases). Germline V lookup: CDR1 SEHNR, CDR2 FQNEAQ (reference sequence). Trimming cost V 5 bases and J 1 base, with 11 bases left between them. The CDR3 runs 14 residues. The chain's CDR3 is CASSPGSVNYGYTF. The CDR3 nucleotides read TGTGCCAGCAGCCCAGGGTCAGTTAACTATGGCTACACCTTC.

As for this clonotype: A much more abundant neighbour one base away suggests this may be a read error. The CDR3 does not close with the conserved phenylalanine or tryptophan, likely indicating a read error. The chain recombines TRBV29-1 with TRBJ2-3, with D possibly being TRBD1 (6 bases). The CDR3 is 11 residues long. Deletions cut 7 bases from V and 4 bases from J, with 9 bases between. The germline gives CDR1 SQVTM, CDR2 ANQGSEA. CDR3 in amino acids: CSGRQADTQYL. The CDR3 bases are TGCAGCGGTAGACAGGCAGATACGCAGTATTTG.

This clonotype was recorded many times. V is TRBV12-5 and J is TRBJ1-1; D gene uncertain. The CDR3 has 14 residues. Trimming stripped 7 bases from V and 0 bases from J, with 12 bases between. Germline V gives CDR1 LGHNT, CDR2 FRNRAP. CDR3 region: CASENTNMNTEAFF. CDR3 DNA sequence: TGTGCTAGTGAAAACACGAACATGAACACTGAAGCTTTCTTT.

This chain joins TRBV10-3 and TRBJ2-7; no reliable D call. Trimming shortened V by 0 bases and J by 6 bases, and 6 bases separated the two germline ends. This CDR3 has 12 amino acids. Germline CDR1 and CDR2: ENHRY and SYGVKD. CDR3 region: CAISESKAEQYF. The DNA of the CDR3 is TGTGCCATCAGTGAGTCGAAGGCCGAGCAGTACTTC.

The chain joins TRBV4-1 to TRBJ2-3; D is possibly TRBD2 (5 bases). CDR1 is MGHRA, CDR2 YSYEKL, per germline. The V end lost 0 bases, the J end lost 0 bases, and 10 bases lay between the germline ends. The CDR3 extends over 16 amino acids. CDR3 in DNA: TGCGCCAGCAGCCAAGATACGGGATATAGCACAGATACGCAGTATTTT. The encoded protein is CASSQDTGYSTDTQYF.

V and J are TRBV20-1 and TRBJ2-3; 16 positions match TRBD2. The CDR3 loop spans 16 amino acids. J was trimmed by 4 bases and V by 5 bases; bases with no gene match: 6. The germline V gene has CDR1 DFQATT and CDR2 SNEGSKA (reference sequence). CDR3 sequence reads: CSAVGTSGRAADTQYF. CDR3 DNA sequence: TGCAGTGCTGTGGGGACTAGCGGGAGGGCCGCAGATACGCAGTATTTT.

This chain joins TRBV7-2 and TRBJ2-3; TRBD2 might be the D (6 bases). Germline CDR1 reads SGHTA; CDR2 reads FQGNSA. V was cut by 1 base and J by 2 bases, with 10 bases left in between. CDR3 length: 15 residues. The chain's CDR3 is CASSLGTGVTDTQYF. The CDR3 DNA follows: TGTGCCAGCAGCTTAGGGACGGGGGTCACAGATACGCAGTATTTT.

As to this clonotype: Sequence at one end of the junction differs from germline and may be a read error. V usage is TRBV2 and J usage is TRBJ2-5; D may be TRBD1 or TRBD2 (6 bases each). The CDR3 spans 14 residues. Germline CDR1 and CDR2: SNHLY and FYNNEI. For the CDR3, the DNA is TGTGCCACCAGTGAGACTGGGGGGCCTGAGACCCAGTACTTC. This codes for CATSETGGPETQYF.

The chain is built from TRBV29-1 and TRBJ2-6; D remains ambiguous. Germline lookup yields CDR1 SQVTM and CDR2 ANQGSEA. The CDR3 contains 13 residues. V was shortened by 0 bases and J by 5 bases, with 5 bases between the two germline ends. CDR3: CSVEDGWANVLTF. CDR3 in DNA: TGCAGCGTTGAAGATGGTTGGGCCAACGTCCTGACTTTC.

This clonotype was observed at least ten times. This chain links TRBV11-2 with TRBJ2-5; TRBD2 is a possible D gene (5 bases). There are 14 residues in the CDR3. CDR1 and CDR2 (germline): SGHAT, FQNNGV. Trimming stripped 4 bases from V and 5 bases from J, with 14 bases between. For the CDR3, the DNA is TGTGCCAGCAGCTCGCTGGACTCCGAGGAGACCCAGTACTTC. This codes for CASSSLDSEETQYF.